This T cell receptor (beta chain) came from a study of early stage breast cancer tumors. The V gene lost 0 bases and the J gene lost 12 bases, with 19 bases spanning the gap. The germline V gene has CDR1 MGHRA and CDR2 YSYEKL. This CDR3 comprises 15 residues. Assay: immunoSEQ multiplex PCR; the TCRdb copy retains only in-frame clones and omits some. Of under 75,000 clones in the sample, about 80% were seen once. The TCR comes from a young adult with breast cancer. Sequenced: blood. The chain joins TRBV4-1 to TRBJ2-3; no definite D call. CDR3 region: CASSQDSGQPRSQYF. The CDR3 DNA reads as TGCGCCAGCAGCCAAGATTCAGGCCAACCCCGATCACAGTATTTT.